What follows are 19 T cell receptor beta chains derived from one specimen sequenced in a study of blood T cell repertoires in COVID-19. TCRdb keeps only in-frame clones here, not all; method: immunoSEQ multiplex PCR. The data hold approximately 140,000 clones, with around 87% observed a single time. The source material was peripheral blood. Receptor source: a man at least 80 years old with acute or convalescent COVID-19.

The chain joins TRBV30 to TRBJ1-1, with 7 bases identical to TRBD1. The CDR3 consists of 12 residues. The ends lost 4 bases at V and 11 bases at J; junction bases unmatched: 10. The germline gives CDR1 GTSNPN, CDR2 SVGIG (reference sequence). The CDR3 DNA follows: TGTGCCTGGAACACCGTGACAGGGTCTGCTTTCTTT. Its translation is CAWNTVTGSAFF.

The rearrangement joins TRBV5-1 to TRBJ2-5; D remains ambiguous. Trimming pared 2 bases from V and 4 bases from J, leaving 9 bases between. The CDR3 is 13 amino acids. The germline CDR1 and CDR2 sequences are SGHRS and YFSETQ. The CDR3 coding sequence is TGCGCCAGCAGCTTCTCGGGTATAGAGACCCAGTACTTC. Its protein is CASSFSGIETQYF.

The sample holds one count of this clone. The rearrangement links TRBV5-1 to TRBJ2-5; maybe TRBD2 (6 bases). The V gene's germline CDR1 is SGHRS and CDR2 YFSETQ. Trimming stripped 0 bases from V and 2 bases from J, with 11 bases between. CDR3 length: 15 amino acids. CDR3 coding DNA: TGCGCCAGCAGCTTGGTGAACGGGGGACAAGAGACCCAGTACTTC. Translation gives CASSLVNGGQETQYF.

This chain links TRBV30 with TRBJ2-7; the match to TRBD1 covers 7 bases. The V segment lost 4 bases and the J segment 2 bases; nucleotides outside the gene matches: 5. This CDR3 is 13 amino acids long. Germline loops: CDR1 GTSNPN, CDR2 SVGIG (reference sequence). In DNA, the CDR3 is TGTGCCTGGACTAGGACAGGTCCCTACGAGCAGTACTTC. It codes for CAWTRTGPYEQYF.

The chain combines TRBV5-4 with TRBJ2-1; TRBD2 matches 7 bases. The CDR3 sequence is 15 residues long. Germline V gene data show CDR1 as SGHNT and CDR2 as YYREEE (reference sequence). The V gene end was trimmed by 0 bases and the J gene end by 7 bases; junction bases not matched to a gene: 7. The CDR3 loop is CASSLGGGSPNEQFF. As DNA, the CDR3 is TGTGCCAGCAGCTTGGGGGGCGGGAGCCCGAATGAGCAGTTCTTC.

The chain has TRBV10-3 and TRBJ2-2, with 8 bases matching TRBD2. V dropped 3 bases and J dropped 5; count of bases not matched to a gene: 2. The CDR3 is 14 amino acids. Germline CDR1 ENHRY, CDR2 SYGVKD. Here the CDR3 DNA reads TGTGCCATCAGTGAACCTAGCGGGACCGGGGAGCTGTTTTTT. Its translation: CAISEPSGTGELFF.

The chain links TRBV6-5 to TRBJ1-2, with 7 bases fitting TRBD1. This CDR3 has 13 residues. The germline gives CDR1 MNHEY, CDR2 SVGAGI. V trimming: 11 bases; J trimming: 1 base; junction bases outside the gene matches: 7. CDR3 in amino acids: CASTGTDNYGYTF. The CDR3 DNA is TGTGCCTCCACCGGGACAGATAACTATGGCTACACCTTC.

This clone has a single count. The gene calls are TRBV27 and TRBJ2-7; D is unresolved. Between the trimmed V and J ends, which lost 4 bases and 2 bases, there was a span of 15 bases. The CDR3 consists of 15 residues. Per the germline V gene, CDR1 is MNHEY and CDR2 is SMNVEV (reference sequence). The CDR3 coding sequence is TGTGCCAGCAGTTCCATAACCCGCAGCGCCTACGAGCAGTACTTC. Translated, it gives CASSSITRSAYEQYF.

V and J are TRBV18 and TRBJ2-2, with 13 bases lining up with TRBD2. Germline CDR1 and CDR2: KGHSH and LQKENI. After removal of 4 bases from V and 0 bases from J, the junction contained 8 bases not matched to a gene. The CDR3 extends over 19 amino acids. DNA for the CDR3: TGTGCCAGCTCACGCCGACTAGCGGGAGGCCCCACGAACACCGGGGAGCTGTTTTTT. It is translated as CASSRRLAGGPTNTGELFF.

The rearrangement links TRBV7-9 to TRBJ1-4; 8 nucleotides align to TRBD1. V was clipped by 5 bases and J by 8 bases; unmatched bases: 13. Germline V CDR1 and CDR2: SEHNR, FQNEAQ (reference sequence). The CDR3 spans 16 residues. The CDR3: CASSDPDRGFFEKLFF. The CDR3 coding sequence is TGTGCCAGCAGCGACCCCGACAGGGGATTTTTCGAAAAACTGTTTTTT.

The chain links TRBV7-9 to TRBJ2-1; TRBD2 matches at 9 bases. The CDR3 covers 17 residues. The ends lost 2 bases at V and 4 bases at J; junction bases unmatched: 9. Germline V gives CDR1 SEHNR, CDR2 FQNEAQ (reference sequence). This CDR3 reads CASSLFASGTAYNEQFF. The DNA of the CDR3 is TGTGCCAGCAGCTTATTTGCTAGCGGGACTGCTTACAATGAGCAGTTCTTC.

As to this clone: Other nucleotide sequences from this sample produce the same CDR3. The chain links TRBV5-1 to TRBJ2-1; 8 nucleotides align to TRBD1. The CDR3 consists of 14 residues. The germline CDR1 and CDR2 sequences are SGHRS and YFSETQ. V lost 0 bases and J lost 4; bases outside the gene matches: 0. The CDR3 reads CASSLGQGYNEQFF. CDR3 coding DNA: TGCGCCAGCAGCTTGGGACAGGGGTACAATGAGCAGTTCTTC.

Comments on this clone: The junction departs from germline at one end; a sequencing error may be responsible. This rearrangement joins TRBV18 to TRBJ2-7; 12 nucleotides agree with TRBD2. This CDR3 region has 15 residues. Germline V gives CDR1 KGHSH, CDR2 LQKENI. CDR3 coding DNA: TGTGCCAGCTCAGCCACTAGCGGGGGGTCCTCCGAGCAGTACTTC. It specifies CASSATSGGSSEQYF.

This chain links TRBV14 with TRBJ2-1; 7 bases fit TRBD2. Germline CDR1 reads SGHDN; CDR2 reads FVKESK. This CDR3 region has 17 residues. The V and J ends lost 2 bases and 5 bases, in that order; junction bases with no gene match: 12. The CDR3 sequence: CASSQRLGTTIHNEQFF. In DNA, the CDR3 is TGTGCCAGCAGCCAAAGATTAGGGACTACAATACACAATGAGCAGTTCTTC.

Remarks on this clone: One junction end does not reproduce the germline sequence, and a read error may be involved. V usage is TRBV7-7 and J usage is TRBJ2-3, with D unclear. The CDR3 totals 16 residues. CDR1 and CDR2 (germline): SSHAT, FNYEAQ (reference sequence). CDR3 in amino acids: CASSPGGLGVTDTQYF. CDR3 nucleotides: TGTGCTAGCAGCCCCGGTGGCTTGGGCGTCACAGATACGCAGTATTTT.

The rearrangement uses TRBV5-4 and TRBJ1-1, with D perhaps TRBD1 (5 bases). The CDR3 runs to 13 residues. Germline assignment: CDR1 SGHNT and CDR2 YYREEE (reference sequence). Trimming took off 3 bases at V and 7 bases at J, with 13 bases between the two ends. The CDR3 reads CASSSPWDYEAFF. The DNA for the CDR3 is TGTGCCAGCAGCTCGCCTTGGGACTATGAAGCTTTCTTT.

Here the CDR3 DNA reads TGTGCCAGCAGTTTTGCGGATACAGATACGCAGTATTTT. Protein product: CASSFADTDTQYF. The chain employs TRBV27 and TRBJ2-3; D gene uncertain. Germline CDR1 and CDR2: MNHEY and SMNVEV (reference sequence). V gave up 3 bases and J gave up 3 bases, with 7 bases separating them. The CDR3 length is 13 residues.

This clone was picked up one time. V and J are TRBV5-4 and TRBJ1-4; no definite D call. V was clipped by 0 bases and J by 8 bases, with 8 bases between them. The CDR3 has 13 residues. In germline, CDR1 is SGHNT, CDR2 YYREEE (reference sequence). In DNA form, the CDR3 reads TGTGCCAGCAGCTTGGTGGGAGGGGAAAAACTGTTTTTT. It codes for CASSLVGGEKLFF.

The V and J genes are TRBV11-2 and TRBJ1-5, with TRBD1 matching over 8 bases. V dropped 5 bases and J dropped 6; count of bases not matched to a gene: 15. CDR3 length: 17 amino acids. Germline CDR1 is SGHAT and CDR2 is FQNNGV. CDR3 nucleotides: TGTGCCAGCAGCGATTCCGACAGGGGTGGGGCGATTCAGCCCCAGCATTTT. It specifies CASSDSDRGGAIQPQHF. The full variable domain, completed using reference TRBV11-2 and TRBJ1-5, is EAGVAQSPRYKIIEKRQSVAFWCNPISGHATLYWYQQILGQGPKLLIQFQNNGVVDDSQLPKDRFSAERLKGVDSTLKIQPAKLEDSAVYLCASSDSDRGGAIQPQHFGDGTRLSIL.